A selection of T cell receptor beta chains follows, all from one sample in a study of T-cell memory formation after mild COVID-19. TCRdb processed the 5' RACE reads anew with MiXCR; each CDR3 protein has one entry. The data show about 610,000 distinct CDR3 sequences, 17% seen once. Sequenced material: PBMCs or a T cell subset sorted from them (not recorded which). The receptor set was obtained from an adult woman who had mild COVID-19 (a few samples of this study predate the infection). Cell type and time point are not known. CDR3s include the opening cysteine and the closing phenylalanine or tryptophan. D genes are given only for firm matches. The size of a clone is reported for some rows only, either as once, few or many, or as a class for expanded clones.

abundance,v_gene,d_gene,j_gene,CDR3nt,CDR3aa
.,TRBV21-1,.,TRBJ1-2,TGTGCCAGCAGCAAAAGGGTGAATGGAGGCTACACCTTC,CASSKRVNGGYTF
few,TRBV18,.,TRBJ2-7,TGTGCCAGCTCACCTGACACTAACGTTCTGGAGCAGTACTTC,CASSPDTNVLEQYF
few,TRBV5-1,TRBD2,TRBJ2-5,TGCGCCAGCAGCCCTGGGGAGGGACCCCATAAAGAGACCCAGTACTTC,CASSPGEGPHKETQYF
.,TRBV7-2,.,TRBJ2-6,TGTGCCAGCAGCTTAGCGGGGGGCGGGGCCAACGTCCTGACTTTC,CASSLAGGGANVLTF
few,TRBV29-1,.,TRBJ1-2,TGCAGCGTTGGAGGAGATAGCTATGGCTACACCTTC,CSVGGDSYGYTF
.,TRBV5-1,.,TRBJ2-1,TGCGCCAGCAGCCTACAGAACTCCTACAATGAGCAGTTCTTC,CASSLQNSYNEQFF
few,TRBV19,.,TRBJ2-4,TGTGCCAGTAGTATTTCTGCGGGACTAGCCAAAAACATTCAGTACTTC,CASSISAGLAKNIQYF
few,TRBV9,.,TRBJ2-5,TGTGCCAGCAGCGTAGATGACGACAGAAGTCAGACCCAGTACTTC,CASSVDDDRSQTQYF
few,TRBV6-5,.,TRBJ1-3,TGTGCCAGCAGGCATTCCAGTGGGGGCTCTGGAAACACCATATATTTT,CASRHSSGGSGNTIYF
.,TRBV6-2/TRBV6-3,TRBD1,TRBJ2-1,TGTGCCAGCAGTCACAGGGGGCAAGGGTACAATGAGCAGTTCTTC,CASSHRGQGYNEQFF
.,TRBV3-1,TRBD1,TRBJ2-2,TGTGCCAGCAGCCAAAGGATTGGGACAGGGGCCACCGGGGAGCTGTTTTTT,CASSQRIGTGATGELFF
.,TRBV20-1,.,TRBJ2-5,TGCAGTGCTAGTCGAGGGGCAAGGGAGGAGACCCAGTACTTC,CSASRGAREETQYF
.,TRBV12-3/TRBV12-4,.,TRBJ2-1,TGTGCCAGCAGTCTCGTCAGTGTGGATGAGCAGTTCTTC,CASSLVSVDEQFF
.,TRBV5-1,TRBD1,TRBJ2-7,TGCGCCAGCTCACCCACTGGGACAGCGAGCTCCTACGAGCAGTACTTC,CASSPTGTASSYEQYF
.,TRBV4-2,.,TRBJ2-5,TGTGCCAGCAGCCAAGATCGGCAGGGACGAGAGACCCAGTACTTC,CASSQDRQGRETQYF
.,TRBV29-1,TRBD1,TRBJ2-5,TGCAGCGTTGGGGGACAGGGTGAGACCCAGTACTTC,CSVGGQGETQYF
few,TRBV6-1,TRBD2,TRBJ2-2,TGTGCCAGCAGCTTGGGACTAGCGGGATTTACCGGGGAGCTGTTTTTT,CASSLGLAGFTGELFF
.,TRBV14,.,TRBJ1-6,TGTGCCAGCAGCCACAGGACGGAACTTGGGTCACCCCTCCACTTT,CASSHRTELGSPLHF
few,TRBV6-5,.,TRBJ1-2,TGTGCCAGCAGTTCATCCCCCCTTCTCGGGGGCTACACCTTC,CASSSSPLLGGYTF
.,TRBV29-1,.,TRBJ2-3,TGCAGCTCAATGGGCACAGATACGCAGTATTTT,CSSMGTDTQYF
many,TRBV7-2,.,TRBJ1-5,TGTGCCAGCAGCCCGCACGGGGGGCCCAATCAGCCCCAGCATTTT,CASSPHGGPNQPQHF
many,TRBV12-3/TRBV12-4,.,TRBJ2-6,TGTGCCAGCACCCAGGGGGGGCTTGGGGCCAACGTCCTGACTTTC,CASTQGGLGANVLTF
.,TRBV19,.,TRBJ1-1,TGTGCCAGTAGTAGACAGTTCGACACTGAAGCTTTCTTT,CASSRQFDTEAFF
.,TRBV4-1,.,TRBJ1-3,TGCGCCAGCAGCCAAGATGCGGGGGACTCTGGAAACACCATATATTTT,CASSQDAGDSGNTIYF
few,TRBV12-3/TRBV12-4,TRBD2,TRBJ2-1,TGTGCCAGCAGTTCACGAGGGACTAGCGAGGGGGATGAGCAGTTCTTC,CASSSRGTSEGDEQFF
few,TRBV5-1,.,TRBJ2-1,TGCGCCAGCAGCTTGACTGCGGGGAACGAGCAGTTCTTC,CASSLTAGNEQFF
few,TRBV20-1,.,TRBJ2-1,TGCAGTGCTAGAGAGTACAGGGCTGCCAATGAGCAGTTCTTC,CSAREYRAANEQFF
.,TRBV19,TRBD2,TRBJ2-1,TGTGCCAGTAGTTTCCTGGCGGGAGTCGAAGGTAACAATGAGCAGTTCTTC,CASSFLAGVEGNNEQFF
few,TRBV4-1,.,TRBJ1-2,TGCGCCAGCAGCCAAGGGATATCCGGCGGCTACACCTTC,CASSQGISGGYTF
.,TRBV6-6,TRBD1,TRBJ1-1,TGTGCCAGCAGTTATAGGGACAGGGACACTGAAGCTTTCTTT,CASSYRDRDTEAFF
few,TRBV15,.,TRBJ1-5,TGTGCCACCAGCAGAGATGCGGGGTTCGGCCAGCCCCAGCATTTT,CATSRDAGFGQPQHF